This T cell receptor beta chain emerged from a study of blood T cells in healthy people across ages. Remarks on this clonotype: What it recognizes is unknown.

Peripheral blood was drawn, roughly 10 milliliters per donor. Notes on the study in general: Age advanced and TCR beta diversity per million T cells fell, roughly linearly.

The CDR3 totals 15 residues. The junction had 8 bases not matched to a gene; V was cut back by 7 bases and J by 2 bases. From germline, CDR1 is ENHRY and CDR2 SYGVKD. Using a J-beta primer mix together with a sample-barcoded 5' primer, a second PCR was run for about 7 to 12 cycles. Through a template-switch adaptor with 12 random nucleotides, each cDNA molecule received a tag. Researchers report that each sample yielded at least 2.5 million CDR3-containing paired-end reads. TCRdb re-called the 5' RACE reads through MiXCR, storing one row per CDR3 protein. The sample shows over 1,200,000 distinct CDR3 sequences, around 59% of them seen only once.

V usage is TRBV10-3 and J usage is TRBJ2-5; 9 nucleotides agree with TRBD1. The clonotype comes from a young man in good health. The material sequenced was blood. The CDR3 DNA follows: TGTGCCATCATGGCCCAAGGGACAGGGCAAGAGACCCAGTACTTC. Amino acids: CAIMAQGTGQETQYF.